This TCR beta chain was observed in a study of T cell responses to AZD1222 COVID-19 vaccine. This CDR3 has 18 amino acids. Trimming took 4 bases from V and 1 from J; bases not matched to a gene: 9. CDR1 and CDR2 from the germline V gene are LGHNA and YNFKEQ. The table came from immunoSEQ multiplex PCR; TCRdb's copy has only in-frame clones and leaves some out. In the table there are more than 110,000 clones, around 91% of which are singletons. Sequences were derived from peripheral blood, sampled on day 0 of AZD1222 vaccination. The sequence was collected from an adult in good health. The chain uses TRBV4-2 and TRBJ2-5, with TRBD2 matching over 13 bases. CDR3 sequence: CASSPRPGLAGPQETQYF. The CDR3 DNA sequence: TGTGCCAGCAGCCCCCGACCGGGACTAGCGGGGCCCCAAGAGACCCAGTACTTC.